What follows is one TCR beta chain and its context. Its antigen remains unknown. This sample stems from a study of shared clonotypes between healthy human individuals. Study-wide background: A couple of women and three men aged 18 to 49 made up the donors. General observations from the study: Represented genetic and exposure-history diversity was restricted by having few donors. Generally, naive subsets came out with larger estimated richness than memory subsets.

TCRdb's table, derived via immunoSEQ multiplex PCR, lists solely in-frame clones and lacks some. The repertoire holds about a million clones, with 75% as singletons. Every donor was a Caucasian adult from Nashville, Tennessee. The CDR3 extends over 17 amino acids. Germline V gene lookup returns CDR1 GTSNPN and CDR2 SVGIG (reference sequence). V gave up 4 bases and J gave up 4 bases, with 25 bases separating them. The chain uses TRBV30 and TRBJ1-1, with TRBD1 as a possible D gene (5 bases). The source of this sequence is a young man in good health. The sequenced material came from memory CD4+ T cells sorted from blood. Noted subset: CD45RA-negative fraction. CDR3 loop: CAWNFGRGRSLGTEAFF. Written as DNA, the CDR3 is TGTGCCTGGAACTTTGGGAGGGGACGGTCCCTGGGCACTGAAGCTTTCTTT.